In this sample, the clone carrying this TCR beta chain turned up many times. Its antigen is unknown. The CDR3 is 15 amino acids. Trimming removed 5 bases from V and 5 bases from J, with 18 bases in between. Germline V CDR1 and CDR2: KGHSH, LQKENI. The TCR beta libraries were generated through quantitative 5'-RACE incorporating molecular barcodes. TCRdb re-analysed the 5' RACE reads in MiXCR, keeping a single row per CDR3 protein. The sample lists about 69,000 distinct CDR3 sequences, about 5.4% occurring once. These data belong to a study of CD8 T cells in ankylosing spondylitis. Study findings and constraints: Disease-associated clones were reportedly significantly overrepresented in matched ankylosing spondylitis synovial fluid. Some motif variants were previously reported in reactive arthritis synovial fluid and blood. Peripheral blood samples showed relatively rare disease-linked clones, and these clones were CD8+.

The V gene is TRBV18, the J gene TRBJ1-1; D is possibly TRBD1 (5 bases). The sequence was collected from a male donor with ankylosing spondylitis or in good health (not recorded which). Material for sequencing was blood, either unsorted or a sorted T cell fraction (not recorded which). DNA of the CDR3: TGTGCCAGCTCATTAGGGGACGGCGGTTTTACTGAAGCTTTCTTT. This encodes CASSLGDGGFTEAFF.